Here is one TCR beta chain with its context. Its antigen is still unknown. The sample is drawn from a study of T cell responses to AZD1222 COVID-19 vaccine. Study background: Doses given second, at about 4 or about 12 weeks, were pooled.

The repertoire was sequenced with immunoSEQ multiplex PCR; TCRdb's copy has only in-frame clones and lacks some. The sample has some 90,000 clones; 75% to 90% are singletons. Study results and caveats: When two AZD1222 doses had been given, Spike-specific TCR breadth and depth rose. Repertoires were sampled only after the peak T cell response.

Sample: peripheral blood, taken on day 0 of AZD1222 vaccination. This clonotype originated in an adult in good health.

The CDR3 coding sequence is TGCGCCAGCAGCCTGGCCCGACGAGGGGATTCACCCCTCCACTTT. As protein: CASSLARRGDSPLHF. The V and J genes are TRBV5-1 and TRBJ1-6; TRBD1 might be the D (5 bases). V lost 4 bases and J 8 bases, leaving 16 bases between the germline ends. The CDR3 consists of 15 residues. From germline, CDR1 is SGHRS and CDR2 YFSETQ.